Given below is one T cell receptor (beta chain) in context. This sample is drawn from a study of shared clonotypes between healthy human individuals. The study ran the assay at deep level. When replicate PCRs were run on sorted subsets, they used 200 to 250 ng DNA, about 30,000 T cell genomes. Generated by immunoSEQ multiplex PCR, the TCRdb table keeps only in-frame clones and is missing some. The table includes millions of clones, about 95% detected once. V gave up 5 bases and J gave up 1 base, with 14 bases separating them. Looked up from germline, CDR1 is SGHAT and CDR2 is FQNNGV. CDR3 length equals 15 residues. Naive CD8 cells were CD45RO-negative, positively selected for CCR7, excluding terminally differentiated effector memory CD45RA+ cells. Every contributor of samples was a Caucasian grown-up residing in Nashville, Tennessee.

Sequencing used naive CD8+ T cells sorted from blood. The clonotype was recovered from a young man in good health. This chain connects TRBV11-2 to TRBJ1-2, with D perhaps matching TRBD1 (5 bases). For the CDR3, the DNA is TGTGCCAGCAGCGACCGGGGCAGATTTAACTATGGCTACACCTTC. The encoded protein is CASSDRGRFNYGYTF. The whole variable domain, remainder taken from reference TRBV11-2 and TRBJ1-2, is EAGVAQSPRYKIIEKRQSVAFWCNPISGHATLYWYQQILGQGPKLLIQFQNNGVVDDSQLPKDRFSAERLKGVDSTLKIQPAKLEDSAVYLCASSDRGRFNYGYTFGSGTRLTVV.